This T cell receptor (beta chain) came from a study of human T cells and chemical hapten exposure. Study-level background: Subjects had 2% DPC placed on about 2 cm by about 2 cm of upper inner arm skin for sensitization.

Time point meaning: patch test 3, about 24 weeks after DPC sensitization. Treatment described: therapeutic diphenylcyclopropenone sensitization with weekly scalp DPC. The germline CDR1 and CDR2 sequences are LNHDA and SQIVND (reference sequence). The CDR3 is 16 residues long. Trimming at V came to 6 bases and at J to 4 bases, leaving 13 bases not matched to a gene. TCRdb fed the RACE reads into MiXCR, producing one record per CDR3 protein. The table includes about 84,000 distinct CDR3 sequences, approximately 10% detected once. The rearrangement uses TRBV19 and TRBJ2-3, with 7 bases lining up with TRBD2. This sequence was found in a woman between 45 and 65 years old with alopecia areata. Some clones in this sample may be carry-over from other donors' samples. The sample here was whole blood, taken in connection with sensitization to the hapten diphenylcyclopropenone (DPC). CDR3 protein: CASRREGLRGADTQYF. The CDR3 nucleotides read TGTGCCAGTAGAAGGGAGGGGCTTCGAGGCGCAGATACGCAGTATTTT. Full variable domain (remainder filled in from reference TRBV19 and TRBJ2-3): DGGITQSPKYLFRKEGQNVTLSCEQNLNHDAMYWYRQDPGQGLRLIYYSQIVNDFQKGDIAEGYSVSREKKESFPLTVTSAQKNPTAFYLCASRREGLRGADTQYFGPGTRLTVL.